The clone carrying this TCR beta chain was seen only a few times. Antigen unknown. As every portion of the isolated RNA was reverse transcribed, the sequencing read expressed TCRB transcripts. The repertoire was sequenced with immunoSEQ multiplex PCR; TCRdb's copy has only in-frame clones and lacks some. Among 300,000 to 400,000 clones listed, 9.5% to 11% were seen once. This record belongs to a study of beta chain features in type 1 diabetes. Study-wide results and caveats: PCR, the amplification step, might favor shorter templates, equally in patients and controls. When VDJ junctions were examined, type 1 diabetes patients showed fewer insertions and more deletions. Sequencing used cDNA, and cells with high TCR expression could therefore be over-represented.

CDR3 length: 17 amino acids. CDR1 SGHDT and CDR2 YYEEEE come from the germline V gene. V lost 0 bases, J lost 8 bases, and 22 bases lay in between. The chain has TRBV5-6 and TRBJ2-3, with D maybe TRBD2 (5 bases). Sequenced: naive CD4+ T cells from blood. The sequence came from a woman aged 25 to 39 in good health. CDR3 bases: TGTGCCAGCAGCTTGGAATTCGGGGAAGCTTTTTTGGGTACGCAGTATTTT. It is translated as CASSLEFGEAFLGTQYF.